The 23 T cell receptor beta chains in this list originate from one sample, sequenced in a study of blood T cell repertoires in COVID-19. Measured with immunoSEQ multiplex PCR; TCRdb has only the in-frame clones, and not every one. This table has some 110,000 clones, 80% to 90% appearing once. The sequenced material came from peripheral blood. These receptors originate from a woman aged 70-85 years with acute or convalescent COVID-19.

This clone has more than one count but fewer than ten. V and J are TRBV19 and TRBJ2-2; TRBD1 agrees at 7 bases. Germline lookup yields CDR1 LNHDA and CDR2 SQIVND (reference sequence). V trimming: 4 bases; J trimming: 1 base; junction bases outside the gene matches: 9. CDR3 length equals 17 residues. The CDR3 nucleotides are TGTGCCAGTAGTACCCTGCGACAGGGTGTGAACACCGGGGAGCTGTTTTTT. Its translation: CASSTLRQGVNTGELFF.

The rearrangement uses TRBV5-1 and TRBJ1-6; tentatively, D is TRBD1 (5 bases). The V and J ends lost 0 bases and 7 bases respectively, with 8 bases between them. Germline V gives CDR1 SGHRS, CDR2 YFSETQ. The CDR3 length is 14 residues. CDR3 region: CASSLGQGNSPLHF. The DNA for the CDR3 is TGCGCCAGCAGCTTGGGGCAGGGAAATTCACCCCTCCACTTT.

The V gene is TRBV4-3, the J gene TRBJ2-1, with a tentative D call TRBD1 (5 bases). This CDR3 is 16 amino acids long. Deletions cut 2 bases from V and 0 bases from J, with 11 bases between. Germline V gene lookup returns CDR1 LGHNA and CDR2 YSLEER. The CDR3 coding sequence is TGCGCCAGCAGCCAACAGTACAGGAGCTCCTACAATGAGCAGTTCTTC. It specifies CASSQQYRSSYNEQFF.

V is TRBV27 and J is TRBJ2-7, with 7 bases aligning to TRBD2. J was trimmed by 7 bases and V by 3 bases; bases with no gene match: 3. CDR3 length: 12 amino acids. Germline CDR1 reads MNHEY; CDR2 reads SMNVEV (reference sequence). CDR3 amino acids: CASSFGGGEQYF. The DNA of the CDR3 is TGTGCCAGCAGTTTTGGGGGAGGGGAGCAGTACTTC.

The chain recombines TRBV9 with TRBJ2-7, with 8 bases fitting TRBD1. The CDR3 is 15 residues long. V dropped 0 bases and J dropped 2; count of bases not matched to a gene: 4. The germline CDR1 and CDR2 sequences are SGDLS and YYNGEE. The CDR3 DNA follows: TGTGCCAGCAGCGTAGGACAGGGGTGGACCTACGAGCAGTACTTC. It encodes CASSVGQGWTYEQYF.

The CDR3 is CASSQDPWTGRGCGANVLTF. In DNA form, the CDR3 reads TGTGCCAGCAGCCAAGATCCCTGGACCGGAAGGGGTTGTGGGGCCAACGTCCTGACTTTC. This sequence joins TRBV3-1 (or the pseudogene TRBV3-2) and TRBJ2-6, with a possible D match to TRBD1 (5 bases). Trimming left V 0 bases short and J 3 bases short, with 21 bases between. Germline V lookup: CDR1 LGHDT, CDR2 YNNKEL (reference sequence). The CDR3 is 20 amino acids.

The rearrangement joins TRBV5-1 to TRBJ1-5; D uncertain. The CDR3 sequence is 13 residues long. Trimming removed 3 bases from V and 7 bases from J, with 11 bases in between. CDR1 is SGHRS, CDR2 YFSETQ, per germline. DNA of the CDR3: TGCGCCAGCAGCTCCGAACTCGGGCAGCCCCAGCATTTT. Amino acids: CASSSELGQPQHF.

The chain combines TRBV7-9 with TRBJ1-1; D ambiguous. Germline V gives CDR1 SEHNR, CDR2 FQNEAQ (reference sequence). Trimming left V 5 bases short and J 6 bases short, with 16 bases between. The CDR3 runs 14 residues. CDR3 sequence (DNA): TGTGCCAGCAGCCCCCCCCGGGAAAGCGCTGAAGCTTTCTTT. It yields the protein CASSPPRESAEAFF.

The J gene is TRBJ2-7, the V gene TRBV28, with D perhaps TRBD2 (5 bases). There are 12 residues in the CDR3. V was clipped by 4 bases and J by 4 bases, with 8 bases between them. Germline V gene sequence: CDR1 MDHEN, CDR2 SYDVKM. Written as DNA, the CDR3 is TGTGCCAGCAGTTCCGGAGGATACGAGCAGTACTTC. Translated, it gives CASSSGGYEQYF.

The rearrangement uses TRBV15 and TRBJ2-1, with 11 bases lining up with TRBD2. V gave up 0 bases and J gave up 0 bases; unmatched junction bases: 16. Germline V gives CDR1 LNHNV, CDR2 YYDKDF (reference sequence). The CDR3 is 22 amino acids. For the CDR3, the DNA is TGTGCCACCAGCAGAGATACCGGGTCCCTAGCGGGGGGCCGGAGCTCCTACAATGAGCAGTTCTTC. Its translation: CATSRDTGSLAGGRSSYNEQFF. The whole variable domain, filled in from reference TRBV15 and TRBJ2-1, reads DAMVIQNPRYQVTQFGKPVTLSCSQTLNHNVMYWYQQKSSQAPKLLFHYYDKDFNNEADTPDNFQSRRPNTSFCFLDIRSPGLGDTAMYLCATSRDTGSLAGGRSSYNEQFFGPGTRLTVL.

The chain links TRBV5-4 to TRBJ2-3, with TRBD2 identical over 9 bases. This CDR3 comprises 16 residues. Germline V gene data show CDR1 as SGHNT and CDR2 as YYREEE (reference sequence). V gave up 0 bases and J gave up 1 base; unmatched junction bases: 3. The CDR3 protein is CASSLGLAGRTDTQYF. CDR3 in DNA: TGTGCCAGCAGCTTGGGGCTAGCGGGGCGCACAGATACGCAGTATTTT.

The chain recombines TRBV5-1 with TRBJ2-5, with a weak D call TRBD1 (6 bases). The V end was cut by 7 bases, the J end by 0 bases, with 10 bases between. The CDR3 runs 13 residues. Germline V lookup: CDR1 SGHRS, CDR2 YFSETQ. The CDR3 region has the DNA TGCGCCAGCCGTACAGGGTACCAAGAGACCCAGTACTTC. Its protein is CASRTGYQETQYF.

The chain combines TRBV5-6 with TRBJ1-2, with 9 bases matching TRBD1. Germline loops: CDR1 SGHDT, CDR2 YYEEEE. CDR3 size: 14 residues. The trim removed 2 bases at V and 5 bases at J, leaving 4 bases unmatched. The CDR3 nucleotides read TGTGCCAGCAGCTTTCTACAGGGGGCATATGGCTACACCTTC. Translated: CASSFLQGAYGYTF.

In nucleotides, the CDR3 is TGTGCCAGCAGCTTAATGACAGGGTACGGAGGCACCGGGGAGCTGTTTTTT. This sequence encodes CASSLMTGYGGTGELFF. J is TRBJ2-2 and V is TRBV5-5; TRBD1 aligns across 7 bases. Germline loops: CDR1 SGHKS, CDR2 YYEKEE (reference sequence). This CDR3 has 17 residues. V was pared by 2 bases and J by 4 bases, with 11 bases of the junction left unmatched.

This clone was seen a handful of times. V and J are TRBV5-1 and TRBJ2-7, with D perhaps matching TRBD1 (6 bases). The CDR3 sequence is 14 residues long. V was clipped by 5 bases and J by 1 base, with 13 bases between them. The V gene's germline CDR1 is SGHRS and CDR2 YFSETQ. CDR3 in DNA: TGCGCCAGCAGAGAACGGACAGCGTCCTACGAGCAGTACTTC. Translating gives CASRERTASYEQYF.

This clone was recorded a few times. CDR3 sequence: CASSLTTGNYEQYF. The CDR3, as DNA: TGCGCCAGCAGCTTGACGACAGGGAACTACGAGCAGTACTTC. The chain recombines TRBV5-1 with TRBJ2-7; 7 bases align to TRBD1. The CDR3 consists of 14 residues. The germline V gene encodes CDR1 SGHRS and CDR2 YFSETQ. V shed 1 base, J shed 3 bases, and the junction held 4 bases outside the gene matches.

V is TRBV5-4 and J is TRBJ2-7; TRBD2 matches 10 bases. This CDR3 has 15 residues. Germline V gene lookup returns CDR1 SGHNT and CDR2 YYREEE (reference sequence). J was trimmed by 2 bases and V by 1 base; bases with no gene match: 3. CDR3 sequence (DNA): TGTGCCAGCAGCTTGTACGGGACTAGCGCCTACGAGCAGTACTTC. Translating it yields CASSLYGTSAYEQYF.

J is TRBJ1-3 and V is TRBV7-2; D gene ambiguous. V lost 1 base and J lost 7, with 5 bases in between. Germline CDR1 reads SGHTA; CDR2 reads FQGNSA. This CDR3 contains 12 residues. The CDR3: CASSLGGNTIYF. In DNA, the CDR3 is TGTGCCAGCAGCTTAGGAGGTAACACCATATATTTT.

This clone showed up just a few times. The chain joins TRBV6-2 or TRBV6-3 to TRBJ1-6, with 7 bases identical to TRBD1. J was trimmed by 0 bases and V by 4 bases; bases with no gene match: 3. Germline CDR1 and CDR2: MNHEY and SVGEGT. The CDR3 runs 16 residues. CDR3 in DNA: TGTGCCAGCAGTTCGACAGGGAGCTCCTATAATTCACCCCTCCACTTT. It encodes CASSSTGSSYNSPLHF.

The chain uses TRBV30 and TRBJ2-7; D unresolved. Trimming shortened V by 3 bases and J by 3 bases, and 12 bases separated the two germline ends. CDR1 GTSNPN and CDR2 SVGIG come from the germline V gene (reference sequence). CDR3 length: 13 amino acids. This chain's CDR3 is CAWSWASDYEQYF. The CDR3 nucleotides are TGTGCCTGGAGCTGGGCTTCGGACTACGAGCAGTACTTC.

The chain recombines TRBV28 with TRBJ1-2; tentative D call: TRBD1 (5 bases). Germline V CDR1 and CDR2: MDHEN, SYDVKM. The CDR3 runs to 13 residues. Trimming left V 5 bases short and J 6 bases short, with 13 bases between. The CDR3 protein is CASSPWGDDGYTF. The CDR3 nucleotides are TGTGCCAGCAGTCCTTGGGGGGACGATGGCTACACCTTC.

V usage is TRBV4-3 and J usage is TRBJ2-2; D gene ambiguous. The germline V gene encodes CDR1 LGHNA and CDR2 YSLEER. The CDR3 runs 15 residues. The germline V and J ends were trimmed by 0 bases and 8 bases, with 13 bases remaining between them. The DNA for the CDR3 is TGCGCCAGCAGCCAAGATTCAAGCGCGAGAGGGGAGCTGTTTTTT. It is translated as CASSQDSSARGELFF.

The gene calls are TRBV4-2 and TRBJ1-3; no reliable D call. V was cut by 6 bases and J by 0 bases, with 15 bases left in between. Germline V gene data show CDR1 as LGHNA and CDR2 as YNFKEQ. The CDR3 consists of 16 residues. This CDR3 is CASSNWRALSGNTIYF. CDR3 sequence (DNA): TGTGCCAGCAGTAATTGGAGGGCCCTCTCTGGAAACACCATATATTTT.